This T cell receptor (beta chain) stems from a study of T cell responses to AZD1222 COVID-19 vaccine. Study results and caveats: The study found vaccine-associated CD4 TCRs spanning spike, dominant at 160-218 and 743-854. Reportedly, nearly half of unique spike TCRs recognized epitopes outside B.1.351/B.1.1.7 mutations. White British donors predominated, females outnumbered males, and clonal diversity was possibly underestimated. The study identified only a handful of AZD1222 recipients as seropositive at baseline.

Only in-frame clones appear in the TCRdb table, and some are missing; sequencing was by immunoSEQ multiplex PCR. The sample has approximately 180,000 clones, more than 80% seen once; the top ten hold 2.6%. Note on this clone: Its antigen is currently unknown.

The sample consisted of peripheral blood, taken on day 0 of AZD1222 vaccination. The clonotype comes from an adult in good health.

The CDR3 bases are TGTGCCAGCAGTTCGCCCAGCACGGGCACTGAAGCTTTCTTT. Protein sequence: CASSSPSTGTEAFF. The V gene is TRBV28, the J gene TRBJ1-1, with unresolved D. Trimming pared 4 bases from V and 4 bases from J, leaving 13 bases between. CDR1 and CDR2 (germline): MDHEN, SYDVKM. The CDR3 length is 14 residues.